Sequencing of this TCR beta chain was carried out in a study of shared clonotypes between healthy human individuals. Points from the study as a whole: Non-shared clonotypes had lower generation probabilities than those shared by all four donors.

CDR1 and CDR2 (germline): MNHEY, SMNVEV (reference sequence). The CDR3 runs 15 residues. V shed 0 bases, J shed 5 bases, and the junction held 5 bases outside the gene matches. Only CD45RO-negative cells positively selected for CCR7 counted as naive CD8 cells, so terminally differentiated effector memory CD45RA+ cells were excluded. The protocol was immunoSEQ multiplex PCR, while the TCRdb copy is restricted to in-frame clones and leaves out a portion. The data hold more than 500,000 clones, with roughly 95% observed a single time. Note on this clone: The target antigen is unknown.

This chain links TRBV27 with TRBJ2-5, with TRBD2 matching over 8 bases. The sample was naive CD8+ T cells sorted from blood. This clonotype was obtained from a woman in her 30s in good health. The CDR3 spells CASSLSRGEVETQYF. Written as DNA, the CDR3 is TGTGCCAGCAGTTTATCGCGGGGGGAAGTGGAGACCCAGTACTTC.